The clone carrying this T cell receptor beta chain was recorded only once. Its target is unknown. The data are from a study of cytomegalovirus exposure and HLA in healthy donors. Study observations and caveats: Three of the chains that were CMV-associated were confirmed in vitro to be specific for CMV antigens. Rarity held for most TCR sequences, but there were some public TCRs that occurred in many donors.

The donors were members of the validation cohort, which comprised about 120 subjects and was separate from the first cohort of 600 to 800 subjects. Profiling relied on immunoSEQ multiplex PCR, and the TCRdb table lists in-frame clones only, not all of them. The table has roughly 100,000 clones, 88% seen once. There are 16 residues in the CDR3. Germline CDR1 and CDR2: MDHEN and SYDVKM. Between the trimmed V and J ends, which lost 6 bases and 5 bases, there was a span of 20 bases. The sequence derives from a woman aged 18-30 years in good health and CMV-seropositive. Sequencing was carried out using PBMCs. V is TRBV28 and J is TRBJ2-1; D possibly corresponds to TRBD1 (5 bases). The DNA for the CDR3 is TGTGCCAGCAGCCGTATCACCCTGACAGCTAACAATGAGCAGTTCTTC. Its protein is CASSRITLTANNEQFF.